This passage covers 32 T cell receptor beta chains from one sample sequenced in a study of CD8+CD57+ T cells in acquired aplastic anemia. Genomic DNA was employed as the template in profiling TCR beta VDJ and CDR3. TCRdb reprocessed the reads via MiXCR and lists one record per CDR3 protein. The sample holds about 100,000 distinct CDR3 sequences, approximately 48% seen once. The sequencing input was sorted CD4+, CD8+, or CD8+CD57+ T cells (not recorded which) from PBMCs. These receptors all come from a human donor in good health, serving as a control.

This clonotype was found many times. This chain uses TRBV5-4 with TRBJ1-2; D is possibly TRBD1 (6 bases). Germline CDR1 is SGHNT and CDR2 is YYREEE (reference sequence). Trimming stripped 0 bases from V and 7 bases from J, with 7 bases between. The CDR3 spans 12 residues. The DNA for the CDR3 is TGTGCCAGCAGCTTGGTGACAGGTGGCTACACCTTC. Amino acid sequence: CASSLVTGGYTF.

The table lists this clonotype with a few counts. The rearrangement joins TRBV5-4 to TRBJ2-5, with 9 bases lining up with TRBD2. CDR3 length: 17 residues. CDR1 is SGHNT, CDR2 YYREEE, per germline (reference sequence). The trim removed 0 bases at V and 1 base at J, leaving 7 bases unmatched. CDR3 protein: CASSLGSAAGGQETQYF. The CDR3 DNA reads TGTGCCAGCAGCTTGGGATCAGCAGCGGGGGGCCAAGAGACCCAGTACTTC.

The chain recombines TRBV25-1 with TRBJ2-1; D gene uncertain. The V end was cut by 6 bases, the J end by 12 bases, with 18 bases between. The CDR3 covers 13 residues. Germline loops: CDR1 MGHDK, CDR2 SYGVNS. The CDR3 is CASSLVLTRRQFF. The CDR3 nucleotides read TGTGCCAGCAGCTTAGTCTTGACACGGAGGCAGTTCTTC. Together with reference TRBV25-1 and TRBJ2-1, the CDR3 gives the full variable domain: EADIYQTPRYLVIGTGKKITLECSQTMGHDKMYWYQQDPGMELHLIHYSYGVNSTEKGDLSSESTVSRIRTEHFPLTLESARPSHTSQYLCASSLVLTRRQFFGPGTRLTVL.

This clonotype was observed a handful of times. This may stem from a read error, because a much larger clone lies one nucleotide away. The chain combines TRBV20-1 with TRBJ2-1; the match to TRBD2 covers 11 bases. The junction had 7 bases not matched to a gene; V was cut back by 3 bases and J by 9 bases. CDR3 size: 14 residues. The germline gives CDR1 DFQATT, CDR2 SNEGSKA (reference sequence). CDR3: CSASSSGGSSEQFF. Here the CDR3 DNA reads TGCAGTGCTAGTTCTAGCGGGGGGAGCAGTGAGCAGTTCTTC.

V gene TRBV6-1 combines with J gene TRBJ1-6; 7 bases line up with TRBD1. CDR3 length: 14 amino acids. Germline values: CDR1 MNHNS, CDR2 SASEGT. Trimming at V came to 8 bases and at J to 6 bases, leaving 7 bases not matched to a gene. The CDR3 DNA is TGTGCCAGCTCCCGGGACAGTGGTAATTCACCCCTCCACTTT. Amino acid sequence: CASSRDSGNSPLHF.

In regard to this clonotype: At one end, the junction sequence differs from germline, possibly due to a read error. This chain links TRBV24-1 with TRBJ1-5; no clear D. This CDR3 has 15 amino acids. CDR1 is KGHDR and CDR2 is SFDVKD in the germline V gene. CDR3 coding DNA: TGTGCCACCAGTCCGAACGGCAATAGCGATCAACCCCAGCATTTT. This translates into CATSPNGNSDQPQHF.

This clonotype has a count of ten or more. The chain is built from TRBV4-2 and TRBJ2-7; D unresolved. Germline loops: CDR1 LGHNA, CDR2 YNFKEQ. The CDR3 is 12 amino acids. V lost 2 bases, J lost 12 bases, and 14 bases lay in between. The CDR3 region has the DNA TGTGCCAGCAGCCAAAATGCCAGAGACCTGTACTTC. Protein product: CASSQNARDLYF.

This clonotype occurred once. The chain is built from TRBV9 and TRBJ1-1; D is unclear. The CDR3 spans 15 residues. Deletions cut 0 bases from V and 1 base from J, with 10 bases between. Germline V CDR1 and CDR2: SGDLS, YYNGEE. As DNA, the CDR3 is TGTGCCAGCAGCGTAGCGCAATCGAAGAACACTGAAGCTTTCTTT. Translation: CASSVAQSKNTEAFF. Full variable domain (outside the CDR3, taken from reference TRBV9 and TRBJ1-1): DSGVTQTPKHLITATGQRVTLRCSPRSGDLSVYWYQQSLDQGLQFLIQYYNGEERAKGNILERFSAQQFPDLHSELNLSSLELGDSALYFCASSVAQSKNTEAFFGQGTRLTVV.

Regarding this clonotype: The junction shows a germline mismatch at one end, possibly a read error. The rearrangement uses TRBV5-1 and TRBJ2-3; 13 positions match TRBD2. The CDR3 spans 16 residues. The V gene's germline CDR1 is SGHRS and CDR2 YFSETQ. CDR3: CASTLRTSGGPDTQYF. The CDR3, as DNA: TGCGCCAGCACCTTGAGGACTAGCGGGGGCCCAGATACGCAGTATTTT.

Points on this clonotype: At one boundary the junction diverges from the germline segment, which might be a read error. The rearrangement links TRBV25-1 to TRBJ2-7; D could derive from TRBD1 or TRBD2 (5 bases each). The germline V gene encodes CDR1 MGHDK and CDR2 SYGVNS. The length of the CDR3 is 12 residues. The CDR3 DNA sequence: TGTGCCTGCAGCGGACCGAGGGGTGAGCAGTACTTC. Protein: CACSGPRGEQYF.

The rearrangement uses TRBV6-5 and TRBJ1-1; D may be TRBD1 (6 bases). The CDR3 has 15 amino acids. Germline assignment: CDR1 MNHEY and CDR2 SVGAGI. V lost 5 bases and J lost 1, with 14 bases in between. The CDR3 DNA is TGTGCCAGCAGTAACGTCGACAGGACGAACACTGAAGCTTTCTTT. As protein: CASSNVDRTNTEAFF.

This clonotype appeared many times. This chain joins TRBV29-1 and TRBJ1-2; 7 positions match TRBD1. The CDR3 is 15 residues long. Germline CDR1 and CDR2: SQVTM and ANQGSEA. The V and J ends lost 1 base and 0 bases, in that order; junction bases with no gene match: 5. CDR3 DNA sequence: TGCAGCGTTGAAGGACACAGGGGCGCTAACTATGGCTACACCTTC. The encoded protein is CSVEGHRGANYGYTF. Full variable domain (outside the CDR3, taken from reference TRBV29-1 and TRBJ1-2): SAVISQKPSRDICQRGTSLTIQCQVDSQVTMMFWYRQQPGQSLTLIATANQGSEATYESGFVIDKFPISRPNLTFSTLTVSNMSPEDSSIYLCSVEGHRGANYGYTFGSGTRLTVV.

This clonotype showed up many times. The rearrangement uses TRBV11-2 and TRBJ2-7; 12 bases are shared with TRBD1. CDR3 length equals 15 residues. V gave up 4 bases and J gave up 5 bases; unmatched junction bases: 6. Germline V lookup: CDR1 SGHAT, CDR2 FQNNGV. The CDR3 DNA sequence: TGTGCCAGCAGCTCCCGGGACAGGGGGCTGAACGAGCAGTACTTC. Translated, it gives CASSSRDRGLNEQYF.

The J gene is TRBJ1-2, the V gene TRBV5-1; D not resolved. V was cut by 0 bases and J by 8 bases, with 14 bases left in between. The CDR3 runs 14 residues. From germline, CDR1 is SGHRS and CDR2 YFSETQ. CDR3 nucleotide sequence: TGCGCCAGCAGCTTGGAACCTACTTCTCTCGGCTACACCTTC. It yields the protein CASSLEPTSLGYTF.

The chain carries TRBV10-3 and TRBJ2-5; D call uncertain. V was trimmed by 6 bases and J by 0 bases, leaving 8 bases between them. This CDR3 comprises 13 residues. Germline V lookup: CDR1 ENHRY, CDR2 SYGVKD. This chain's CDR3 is CAISDVYQETQYF. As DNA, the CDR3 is TGTGCCATCAGCGACGTTTACCAAGAGACCCAGTACTTC.

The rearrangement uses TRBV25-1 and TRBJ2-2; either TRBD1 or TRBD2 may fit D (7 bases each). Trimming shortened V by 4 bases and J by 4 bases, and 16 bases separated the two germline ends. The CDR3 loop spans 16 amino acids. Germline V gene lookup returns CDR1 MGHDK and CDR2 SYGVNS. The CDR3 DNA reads TGTGCCAGCAGTGGGGGGGGCAGGGGGATCACCGGGGAGCTGTTTTTT. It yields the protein CASSGGGRGITGELFF.

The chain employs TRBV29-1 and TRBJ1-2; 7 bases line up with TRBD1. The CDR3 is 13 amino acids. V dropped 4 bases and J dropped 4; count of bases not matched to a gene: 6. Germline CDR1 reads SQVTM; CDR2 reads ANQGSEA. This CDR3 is CSVVGQRSYGYTF. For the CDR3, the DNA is TGCAGCGTTGTGGGACAGAGGAGCTATGGCTACACCTTC. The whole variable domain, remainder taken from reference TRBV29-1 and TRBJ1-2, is SAVISQKPSRDICQRGTSLTIQCQVDSQVTMMFWYRQQPGQSLTLIATANQGSEATYESGFVIDKFPISRPNLTFSTLTVSNMSPEDSSIYLCSVVGQRSYGYTFGSGTRLTVV.

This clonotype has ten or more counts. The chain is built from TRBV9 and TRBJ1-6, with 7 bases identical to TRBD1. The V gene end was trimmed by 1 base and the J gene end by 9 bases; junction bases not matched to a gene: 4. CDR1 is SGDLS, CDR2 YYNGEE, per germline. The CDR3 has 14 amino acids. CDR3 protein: CASSVSGGGSPLHF. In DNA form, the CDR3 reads TGTGCCAGCAGCGTATCAGGGGGAGGTTCACCCCTCCACTTT. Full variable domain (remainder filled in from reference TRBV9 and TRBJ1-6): DSGVTQTPKHLITATGQRVTLRCSPRSGDLSVYWYQQSLDQGLQFLIQYYNGEERAKGNILERFSAQQFPDLHSELNLSSLELGDSALYFCASSVSGGGSPLHFGNGTRLTVT.

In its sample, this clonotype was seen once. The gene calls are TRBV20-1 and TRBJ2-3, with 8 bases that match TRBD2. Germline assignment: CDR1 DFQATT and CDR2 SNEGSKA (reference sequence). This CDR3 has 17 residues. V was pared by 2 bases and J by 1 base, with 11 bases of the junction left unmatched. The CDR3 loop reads CSARQAGVGRGTDTQYF. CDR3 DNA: TGCAGTGCTAGACAAGCGGGAGTGGGGAGGGGCACAGATACGCAGTATTTT.

The CDR3 protein is CASSVVDSGNTIYF. DNA of the CDR3: TGTGCCAGCAGCGTAGTAGACTCTGGAAACACCATATATTTT. V gene TRBV9 combines with J gene TRBJ1-3; D gene ambiguous. The CDR3 covers 14 residues. Trimming cost V 0 bases and J 0 bases, with 4 bases left between them. Germline V lookup: CDR1 SGDLS, CDR2 YYNGEE.

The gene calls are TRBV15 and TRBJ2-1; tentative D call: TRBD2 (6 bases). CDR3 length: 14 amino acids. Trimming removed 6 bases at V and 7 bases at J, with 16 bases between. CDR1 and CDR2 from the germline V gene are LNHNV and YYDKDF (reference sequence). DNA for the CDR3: TGTGCCACCAGGCGGGACTGGTCTTGGAATGAGCAGTTCTTC. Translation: CATRRDWSWNEQFF.

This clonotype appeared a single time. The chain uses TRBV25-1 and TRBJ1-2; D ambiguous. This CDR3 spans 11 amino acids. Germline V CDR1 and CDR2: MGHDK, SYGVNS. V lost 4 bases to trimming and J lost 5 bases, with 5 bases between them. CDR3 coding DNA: TGTGCCAGCAGTGTAGCTTATGGCTACACCTTC. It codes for CASSVAYGYTF.

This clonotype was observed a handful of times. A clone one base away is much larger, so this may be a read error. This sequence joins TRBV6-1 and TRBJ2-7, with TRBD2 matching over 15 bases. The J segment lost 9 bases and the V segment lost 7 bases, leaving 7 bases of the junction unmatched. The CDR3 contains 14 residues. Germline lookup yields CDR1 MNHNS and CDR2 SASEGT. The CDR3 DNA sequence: TGTGCCAGCATCTCGGGACTAGCGGGGGGAGGGCAGTACTTC. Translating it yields CASISGLAGGGQYF.

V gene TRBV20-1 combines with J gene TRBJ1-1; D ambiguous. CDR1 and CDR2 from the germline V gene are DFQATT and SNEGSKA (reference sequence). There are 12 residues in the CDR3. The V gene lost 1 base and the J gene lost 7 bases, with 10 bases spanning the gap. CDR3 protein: CSARVNQVEAFF. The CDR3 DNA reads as TGCAGTGCTAGAGTGAACCAGGTTGAAGCTTTCTTT.

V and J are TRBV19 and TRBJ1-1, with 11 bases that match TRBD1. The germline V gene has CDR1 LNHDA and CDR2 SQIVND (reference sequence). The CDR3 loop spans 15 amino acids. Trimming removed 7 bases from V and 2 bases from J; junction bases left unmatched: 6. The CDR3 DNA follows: TGTGCCAGTACCCGGACAGGGGGCGCTAACACTGAAGCTTTCTTT. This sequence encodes CASTRTGGANTEAFF.

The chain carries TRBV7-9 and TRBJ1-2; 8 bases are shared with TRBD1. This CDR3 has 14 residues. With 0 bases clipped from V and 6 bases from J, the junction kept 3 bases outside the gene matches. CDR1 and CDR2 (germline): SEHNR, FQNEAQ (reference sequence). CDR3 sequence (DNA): TGTGCCAGCAGCTTAGCGCCAGGGGGCGATGGCTACACCTTC. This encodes CASSLAPGGDGYTF.

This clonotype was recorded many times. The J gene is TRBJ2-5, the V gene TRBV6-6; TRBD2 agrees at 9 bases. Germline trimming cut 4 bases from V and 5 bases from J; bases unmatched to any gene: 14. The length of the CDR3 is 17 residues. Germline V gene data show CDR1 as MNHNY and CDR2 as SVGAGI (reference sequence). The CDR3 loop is CASSSGSAGGGEETQYF. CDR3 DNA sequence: TGTGCCAGCAGTTCGGGTAGTGCGGGGGGGGGAGAGGAGACCCAGTACTTC.

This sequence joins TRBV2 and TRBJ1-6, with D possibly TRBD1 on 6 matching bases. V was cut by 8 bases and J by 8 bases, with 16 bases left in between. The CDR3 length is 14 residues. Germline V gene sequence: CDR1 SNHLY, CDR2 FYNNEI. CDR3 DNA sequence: TGTGCCAGCCTACTCGAGGGGGGCCATTCACCCCTCCACTTT. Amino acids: CASLLEGGHSPLHF.

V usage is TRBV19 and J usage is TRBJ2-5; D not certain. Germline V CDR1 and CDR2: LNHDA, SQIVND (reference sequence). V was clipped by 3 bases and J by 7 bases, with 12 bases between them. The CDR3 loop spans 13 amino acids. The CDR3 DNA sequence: TGTGCCAGTAGTATCGGTTTATCGACGACCCAGTACTTC. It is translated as CASSIGLSTTQYF.

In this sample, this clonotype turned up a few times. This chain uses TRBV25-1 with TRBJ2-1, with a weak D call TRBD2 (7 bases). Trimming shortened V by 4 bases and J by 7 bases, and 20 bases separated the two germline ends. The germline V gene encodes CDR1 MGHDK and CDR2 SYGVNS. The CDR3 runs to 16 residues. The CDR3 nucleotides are TGTGCCAGCAGTGGGGGGGGCAGGGGTACAGGAAATGAGCAGTTCTTC. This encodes CASSGGGRGTGNEQFF.

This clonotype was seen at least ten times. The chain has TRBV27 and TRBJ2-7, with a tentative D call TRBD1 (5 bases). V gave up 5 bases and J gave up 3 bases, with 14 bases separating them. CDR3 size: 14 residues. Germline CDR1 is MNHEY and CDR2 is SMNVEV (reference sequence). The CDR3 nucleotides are TGTGCCAGCAGTACTTACAGGACCAGCTACGAGCAGTACTTC. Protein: CASSTYRTSYEQYF.

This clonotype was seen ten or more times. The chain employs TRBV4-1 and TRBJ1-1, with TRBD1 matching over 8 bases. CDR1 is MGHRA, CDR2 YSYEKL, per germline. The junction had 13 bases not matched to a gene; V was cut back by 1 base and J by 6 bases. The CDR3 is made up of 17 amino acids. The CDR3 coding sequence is TGCGCCAGCAGCCAAGCGACTCAGGGGGCGCGGATTCCTGAAGCTTTCTTT. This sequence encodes CASSQATQGARIPEAFF.